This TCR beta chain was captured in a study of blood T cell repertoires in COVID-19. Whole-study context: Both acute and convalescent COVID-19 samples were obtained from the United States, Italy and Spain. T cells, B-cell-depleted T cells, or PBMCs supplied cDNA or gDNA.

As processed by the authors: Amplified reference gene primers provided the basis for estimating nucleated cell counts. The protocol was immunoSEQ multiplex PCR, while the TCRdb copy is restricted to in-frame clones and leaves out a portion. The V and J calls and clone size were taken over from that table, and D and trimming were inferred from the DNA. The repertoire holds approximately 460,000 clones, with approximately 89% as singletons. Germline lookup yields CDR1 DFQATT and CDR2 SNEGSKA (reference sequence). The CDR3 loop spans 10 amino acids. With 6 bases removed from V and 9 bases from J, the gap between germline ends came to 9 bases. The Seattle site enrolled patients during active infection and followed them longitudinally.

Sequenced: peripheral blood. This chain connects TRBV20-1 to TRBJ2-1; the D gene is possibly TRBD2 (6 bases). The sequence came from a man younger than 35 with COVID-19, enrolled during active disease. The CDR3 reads CSALAREQFF. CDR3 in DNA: TGCAGTGCGCTAGCGCGTGAGCAGTTCTTC.